The source of this TCR beta chain is a study of technical replicates of blood from a few donors. The protocol was immunoSEQ multiplex PCR, while the TCRdb copy is restricted to in-frame clones and leaves out a portion. The sample includes 80,000 to 100,000 clones, roughly nine tenths of them seen just once. This sequence was found in a human donor in good health. Sequences were obtained from T cells isolated from PBMCs.

In nucleotides, the CDR3 is TGTGCCTGGAGAATGAAACAGGGGGTCTATGAAAAACTGTTTTTT. Protein product: CAWRMKQGVYEKLFF. The chain links TRBV30 to TRBJ1-4; 8 bases map to TRBD1. The CDR3 sequence is 15 residues long. The germline V gene has CDR1 GTSNPN and CDR2 SVGIG (reference sequence). J gave up 6 bases and V 3 bases, and 9 bases lay outside the gene matches.